This TCR beta chain was sequenced during a study of shared T cell receptors in the human thymus. Method: immunoSEQ multiplex PCR; TCRdb's copy keeps in-frame clones and lacks some. The sample contains hundreds of thousands of clones, over 75% of which appear only once. These data are also associated with another study on human thymus T cells.

The sample comprised thymocytes. The clonotype comes from a boy under two years old with a congenital heart defect.

The CDR3 bases are TGTGCCAGCAGTTTACCAATACTAGCGGGGGGGTCCGGGGAGCTGTTTTTT. Amino acids: CASSLPILAGGSGELFF. The chain uses TRBV27 and TRBJ2-2; the match to TRBD2 covers 13 bases. CDR1 is MNHEY, CDR2 SMNVEV, per germline (reference sequence). The CDR3 is 17 residues long. The junction had 6 bases not matched to a gene; V was cut back by 2 bases and J by 6 bases.